This T cell receptor (beta chain) was sequenced in a study of cytomegalovirus exposure and HLA in healthy donors. Regarding the study as a whole: Some TCR beta chains (164 of them) were listed as cytomegalovirus-associated. A subsequent analysis found that TCR clusters from the first cohort also tended to co-occur in the approximately 110 validation repertoires, with about 95% of cluster scores above 0.

This clone appeared a single time. Its antigen is unidentified. Trimming removed 0 bases from V and 2 bases from J, with 9 bases in between. The germline V gene encodes CDR1 SGHRS and CDR2 YFSETQ. The CDR3 has 15 amino acids. Generated by immunoSEQ multiplex PCR, the TCRdb table keeps only in-frame clones and is missing some. The data show 65,000 to 90,000 clones, approximately 95% seen once. The chain recombines TRBV5-1 with TRBJ1-5; D is uncertain. The specimen was PBMCs. This clonotype was obtained from a man aged 18 to 29 in good health and CMV-seronegative. The CDR3 region is CASSLDSGGNQPQHF. The CDR3 nucleotides read TGCGCCAGCAGCTTGGACAGCGGGGGCAATCAGCCCCAGCATTTT.